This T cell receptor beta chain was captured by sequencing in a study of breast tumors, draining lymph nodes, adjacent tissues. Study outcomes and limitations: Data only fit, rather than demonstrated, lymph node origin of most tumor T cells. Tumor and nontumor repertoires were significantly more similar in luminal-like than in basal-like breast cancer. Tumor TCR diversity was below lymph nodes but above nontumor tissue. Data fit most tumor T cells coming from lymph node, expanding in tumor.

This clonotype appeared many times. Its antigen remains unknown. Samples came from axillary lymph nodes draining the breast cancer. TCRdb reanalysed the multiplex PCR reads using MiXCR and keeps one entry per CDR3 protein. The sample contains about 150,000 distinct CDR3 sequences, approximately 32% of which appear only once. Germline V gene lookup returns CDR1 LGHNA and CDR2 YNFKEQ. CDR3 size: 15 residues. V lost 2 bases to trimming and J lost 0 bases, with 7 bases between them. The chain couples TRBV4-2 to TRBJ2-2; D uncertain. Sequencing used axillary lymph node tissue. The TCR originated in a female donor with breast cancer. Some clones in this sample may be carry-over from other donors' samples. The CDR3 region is CASSQSSSNTGELFF. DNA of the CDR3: TGTGCCAGCAGCCAATCCTCGTCGAACACCGGGGAGCTGTTTTTT.